Presented here are 6 T cell receptor beta chains from one specimen sequenced in a study of T-cell memory formation after mild COVID-19. MiXCR, applied by TCRdb to the 5' RACE reads, yields one record per CDR3 protein. The repertoire has 100,000 to 150,000 distinct CDR3 sequences, roughly 6% of them found once; the top ten carry over 2%. Specimen: PBMCs or a T cell subset sorted from them (not recorded which). The receptors come from an adult woman who had mild COVID-19 (a few samples of this study predate the infection). Cell type and time point are not known.

The chain is built from TRBV11-1 and TRBJ2-1, with TRBD2 matching 9 bases. In germline, CDR1 is SGHAT, CDR2 FQDESV (reference sequence). The ends lost 5 bases at V and 10 bases at J; junction bases unmatched: 6. The CDR3 covers 13 residues. This chain's CDR3 is CASSGLGTSEQFF. CDR3 coding DNA: TGTGCCAGCAGCGGCCTGGGGACTAGCGAGCAGTTCTTC.

This clonotype has only a few counts. The V gene is TRBV12-3 or TRBV12-4, the J gene TRBJ1-2; the D gene is possibly TRBD1 (5 bases). Trimming cost V 11 bases and J 4 bases, with 14 bases left between them. The CDR3 is 12 amino acids. The CDR3 loop is CAVRGTSYGYTF. The CDR3 coding sequence is TGTGCCGTCCGGGGGACTAGCTATGGCTACACCTTC.

This clonotype was seen many times. V usage is TRBV7-9 and J usage is TRBJ2-7; no clear D gene. The CDR3 loop spans 14 amino acids. CDR1 is SEHNR and CDR2 is FQNEAQ in the germline V gene (reference sequence). The V gene lost 5 bases and the J gene lost 2 bases, with 13 bases spanning the gap. The CDR3 DNA follows: TGTGCCAGCAGCGGAGACGCCTGGGCCTACGAGCAGTACTTC. Its protein product is CASSGDAWAYEQYF.

This clonotype came up a few times. The V call is TRBV12-3 or TRBV12-4, the J call TRBJ2-1; no clear D. The CDR3 contains 16 residues. The ends were cut back, 5 bases at V and 2 bases at J, with 16 bases in the middle. The CDR3 here is CASSPSDTSPYNEQFF. CDR3 nucleotides: TGTGCCAGCAGTCCCAGCGATACGTCGCCCTACAATGAGCAGTTCTTC.

This clonotype has just a few counts. This rearrangement joins TRBV11-2 to TRBJ2-5; 11 nucleotides match TRBD1. This CDR3 is built from 13 residues. Per germline, CDR1 SGHAT and CDR2 FQNNGV. V shed 5 bases and J 9 bases; nucleotides not matched to a gene: 5. The CDR3 loop reads CASSTRDRGAQYF. The CDR3 coding sequence is TGTGCCAGCAGCACCCGGGACAGGGGGGCCCAGTACTTC.

This clonotype was observed at least ten times. The J gene is TRBJ2-2, the V gene TRBV5-1; tentative D call: TRBD1 (6 bases). CDR1 and CDR2 (germline): SGHRS, YFSETQ. Trimming shortened V by 3 bases and J by 1 base, and 13 bases separated the two germline ends. The CDR3 consists of 16 residues. The chain's CDR3 is CASSSNTTGNTGELFF. CDR3 nucleotides: TGCGCCAGCAGCTCAAATACGACAGGGAACACCGGGGAGCTGTTTTTT.